This T cell receptor beta chain was identified during a study of early stage breast cancer tumors. TCRdb keeps only in-frame clones here, not all; method: immunoSEQ multiplex PCR. The sample shows around 9,700 clones, 75% to 85% of them seen only once. Germline assignment: CDR1 LNHDA and CDR2 SQIVND (reference sequence). The CDR3 extends over 17 amino acids. V shed 2 bases and J 4 bases; nucleotides not matched to a gene: 8. This clonotype originated in a person aged 65 to 85 with breast cancer. The specimen was breast tumor tissue. The V gene is TRBV19, the J gene TRBJ2-3, with 11 bases identical to TRBD2. CDR3 nucleotides: TGTGCCAGTAGTATACCCAGACTAGCGGGACGGGCAGATACGCAGTATTTT. This gives the protein CASSIPRLAGRADTQYF.